The 32 T cell receptor beta chains below were found in one sample sequenced in a study of tumor-infiltrating lymphocytes in primary liver carcinoma. TCR beta cDNA was reverse-transcribed from roughly 0.45 ug of total RNA. The reaction used a constant-region primer and ProtoScript II reverse transcriptase. Each TCR beta library was derived from three nested multiplex PCR rounds that employed slightly modified ARM-PCR. PCR rounds one and two used TRBV1-TRBV30 forward primers with a C-beta reverse primer for around 10 cycles each. TCRdb processed the multiplex PCR reads anew with MiXCR; each CDR3 protein has one entry. The table has about 120,000 distinct CDR3 sequences, about 59% seen once; the top ten hold approximately 9.9%. Total RNA and DNA came together from roughly 20-30 mg of bulk tissue without cell sorting. Sequenced input: liver tumor tissue from sampling region 1. Subset given: tumor region T1, superior pole. These receptors originate from an older woman with primary liver carcinoma and hepatitis B virus infection.

Turning to this clonotype: Germline is not matched at one junction end, which may reflect a read error. The V gene is TRBV11-2, the J gene TRBJ2-3; D gene uncertain. CDR1 SGHAT and CDR2 FQNNGV come from the germline V gene. This CDR3 region has 15 residues. This CDR3 reads CASSYPRSFTDAQYF. The CDR3 DNA follows: TGTGCCAGCAGCTACCCCAGGTCCTTCACAGATGCGCAATATTTT. The variable domain in full, with the rest retrieved from reference TRBV11-2 and TRBJ2-3, is EAGVAQSPRYKIIEKRQSVAFWCNPISGHATLYWYQQILGQGPKLLIQFQNNGVVDDSQLPKDRFSAERLKGVDSTLKIQPAKLEDSAVYLCASSYPRSFTDAQYFGPGTRLTVL.

Only one count was recorded for this clonotype. One end of the junction is discordant with germline, which a read error may explain. V and J are TRBV11-3 and TRBJ2-3, with unresolved D. Per the germline V gene, CDR1 is SGHNT and CDR2 is YENEEA. The CDR3 totals 15 residues. CDR3 DNA sequence: TGTGCCGGCAGCTTAGATCGACTTACTACAGTTACGCAGTATTTT. Its translation is CAGSLDRLTTVTQYF.

A note on this clonotype: It may be a read error: a sequence one base away is much more abundant. The CDR3 DNA is TGTGCCAGCAGTTGCTCAACTAGCGGGATTCCAGTGGAGCAGTTCTTC. Its protein is CASSCSTSGIPVEQFF. The J gene is TRBJ2-1, the V gene TRBV6-5; 10 nucleotides line up with TRBD2. This CDR3 has 16 amino acids. Germline V gene sequence: CDR1 MNHEY, CDR2 SVGAGI. V lost 4 bases and J lost 10; bases outside the gene matches: 13.

There are a few counts of this clonotype. The rearrangement uses TRBV19 and TRBJ2-2; D is uncertain. The V end lost 6 bases, the J end lost 8 bases, and 1 base lay between the germline ends. Germline values: CDR1 LNHDA, CDR2 SQIVND (reference sequence). This CDR3 is 9 amino acids long. The CDR3 is CASRGELFF. CDR3 nucleotides: TGTGCCAGTAGGGGGGAGCTGTTTTTT.

This clonotype has just a few counts. This chain links TRBV7-9 with TRBJ1-2; TRBD1 aligns across 7 bases. This CDR3 contains 14 residues. V trimming: 1 base; J trimming: 9 bases; junction bases outside the gene matches: 8. Germline V gene sequence: CDR1 SEHNR, CDR2 FQNEAQ (reference sequence). The CDR3 is CASSLEGTDWRYTF. The DNA for the CDR3 is TGTGCCAGCAGCTTAGAGGGGACAGATTGGCGCTACACCTTC.

On this clonotype: Lacking the conserved final phenylalanine or tryptophan, this CDR3 likely reflects a read error. This rearrangement joins TRBV10-3 to TRBJ2-6; no firm D call. Trimming removed 7 bases from V and 0 bases from J, with 13 bases in between. CDR3 length: 16 amino acids. Germline CDR1 is ENHRY and CDR2 is SYGVKD. The CDR3 region is CAITSDLGSGANVLTS. The CDR3 coding sequence is TGTGCCATCACCAGCGACCTTGGCTCTGGGGCCAACGTCCTGACTTCC.

Concerning this clonotype: This may arise from a read error, as a much more abundant clone is one base away. The V call is TRBV12-3 or TRBV12-4, the J call TRBJ2-5; TRBD1 aligns across 9 bases. The CDR3 length is 14 residues. As DNA, the CDR3 is TGTCCCAGCAGCCTAACGGGACAGGGAAAGACCCAGTACTTC. Protein: CPSSLTGQGKTQYF.

Concerning this clonotype: The junction departs from germline at one end; a sequencing error may be responsible. The chain carries TRBV6-1 and TRBJ2-4; D may match TRBD1 or TRBD2 (6 bases each). The germline V gene has CDR1 MNHNS and CDR2 SASEGT. CDR3 size: 16 residues. CDR3 DNA: TGTGTCAGCACTGAGGGGACTGGGGGCCGGAGGGTCATTCAGTACTTC. The encoded protein is CVSTEGTGGRRVIQYF.

About this clonotype itself: A read error may be the cause here, since a much bigger clone is one base away. In this CDR3 the conserved last residue, phenylalanine or tryptophan, is missing, so a read error is likely. The chain has TRBV6-5 and TRBJ2-6; D might be TRBD1 (6 bases). V was cut by 6 bases and J by 0 bases, with 15 bases left in between. CDR1 MNHEY and CDR2 SVGAGI come from the germline V gene. The CDR3 extends over 17 amino acids. The CDR3 sequence: CASSHRVGASGANVLTS. CDR3 bases: TGTGCCAGCAGCCACAGGGTAGGGGCCTCTGGGGCCAACGTCCTGACTTCC.

A word on this clonotype: This clone may be a read error of a much larger clone one base away. The rearrangement joins TRBV5-4 to TRBJ1-3; weak D call: TRBD1 (6 bases). Germline CDR1 is SGHNT and CDR2 is YYREEE (reference sequence). V gave up 0 bases and J gave up 4 bases, with 11 bases separating them. The CDR3 sequence is 15 residues long. The CDR3 DNA reads TGTGCCAGCAGCTTGGGGACAGAGAGCGGAAACACCATATATTTT. It specifies CASSLGTESGNTIYF.

The gene calls are TRBV5-1 and TRBJ2-6; D is uncertain. Germline V gene data show CDR1 as SGHRS and CDR2 as YFSETQ. V lost 3 bases to trimming and J lost 2 bases, with 9 bases between them. This CDR3 comprises 15 residues. CDR3: CASSWTNTGANVLTF. The CDR3 region has the DNA TGCGCCAGCAGCTGGACCAACACTGGGGCCAACGTCCTGACTTTC. The variable domain in full, completed from reference TRBV5-1 and TRBJ2-6, reads KAGVTQTPRYLIKTRGQQVTLSCSPISGHRSVSWYQQTPGQGLQFLFEYFSETQRNKGNFPGRFSGRQFSNSRSEMNVSTLELGDSALYLCASSWTNTGANVLTFGAGSRLTVL.

The V and J genes are TRBV11-2 and TRBJ2-7, with 10 bases aligning to TRBD2. CDR1 SGHAT and CDR2 FQNNGV come from the germline V gene. This CDR3 spans 16 amino acids. The DNA of the CDR3 is TGTGTCAGTAGCCGAGGGGCTAGCGGGAGTACTTACGAGCAGTACTTC. Its translation is CVSSRGASGSTYEQYF.

The rearrangement uses TRBV11-2 and TRBJ2-5; no clear D gene. Germline V lookup: CDR1 SGHAT, CDR2 FQNNGV. The germline V and J ends were trimmed by 3 bases and 5 bases, with 16 bases remaining between them. The CDR3 sequence is 15 residues long. CDR3 sequence (DNA): TGTGCCAGCAGCTTGGCGATGGGATCGCAGGAGACCCAGTACTTC. Residues: CASSLAMGSQETQYF.

V is TRBV7-9 and J is TRBJ2-6; possibly TRBD2 for D (6 bases). This CDR3 is built from 14 residues. Germline V lookup: CDR1 SEHNR, CDR2 FQNEAQ (reference sequence). V lost 0 bases, J lost 8 bases, and 8 bases lay in between. This CDR3 reads CASSLAGGTNVLTF. In DNA, the CDR3 is TGTGCCAGCAGCTTAGCTGGCGGGACCAACGTCCTGACTTTC.

The chain employs TRBV4-2 and TRBJ2-1; tentative D call: TRBD2 (6 bases). The CDR3 runs 14 residues. The germline CDR1 and CDR2 sequences are LGHNA and YNFKEQ. The CDR3 reads CGNSQDLEGFEQFF. The CDR3 nucleotides read TGTGGCAACAGCCAAGATTTGGAGGGGTTTGAGCAGTTCTTC.

A note on this clonotype: This may arise from a read error, as a much more abundant clone is one base away. The chain recombines TRBV14 with TRBJ2-1; 8 bases fit TRBD2. CDR1 is SGHDN, CDR2 FVKESK, per germline. The CDR3 has 15 amino acids. This CDR3 reads CASSQIREGRNEQLF. The CDR3 DNA reads TGTGCCAGCAGCCAAATCCGGGAGGGTCGGAATGAGCAGCTCTTC. Using reference TRBV14 and TRBJ2-1 for the parts outside the CDR3, the full variable domain is EAGVTQFPSHSVIEKGQTVTLRCDPISGHDNLYWYRRVMGKEIKFLLHFVKESKQDESGMPNNRFLAERTGGTYSTLKVQPAELEDSGVYFCASSQIREGRNEQLFGPGTRLTVL.

This clonotype was counted many times. This chain joins TRBV12-3 or TRBV12-4 and TRBJ2-3; D is ambiguous. The CDR3 extends over 13 amino acids. Between the trimmed V and J ends, which lost 2 bases and 5 bases, there was a span of 8 bases. The CDR3 bases are TGTGCCAGCAGTTTATCCGGGCTAGATACGCAGTATTTT. The encoded protein is CASSLSGLDTQYF.

Note on this clonotype: Likely a read error: the CDR3 ends without its conserved phenylalanine or tryptophan. The chain is built from TRBV5-1 and TRBJ1-1, with D possibly TRBD1 on 5 matching bases. The CDR3 length is 17 residues. Germline CDR1 and CDR2: SGHRS and YFSETQ. V was shortened by 0 bases and J by 0 bases, with 15 bases between the two germline ends. DNA for the CDR3: TGCGCCAGCAGCTTGGGGGGACGGAAACCTATGAACACTGAAGCTTTCTAT. This encodes CASSLGGRKPMNTEAFY.

In the case of this clonotype: Compared with germline, one end of the junction differs, possibly owing to a read error. V is TRBV11-2 and J is TRBJ2-7; 8 bases agree with TRBD1. CDR3 length: 14 residues. The germline CDR1 and CDR2 sequences are SGHAT and FQNNGV. This chain's CDR3 is CASSPPQGVYDQYF. The DNA of the CDR3 is TGTGCCAGCAGCCCACCACAGGGGGTCTACGATCAGTACTTC.

A word on this clonotype: One junction end does not reproduce the germline sequence, and a read error may be involved. The genes are TRBV11-2 and TRBJ2-3; tentative D call: TRBD1 (5 bases). CDR1 is SGHAT and CDR2 is FQNNGV in the germline V gene. The length of the CDR3 is 16 residues. CDR3 amino acids: CASSLAGQPYSNTQYF. CDR3 DNA: TGTGCCAGCAGCTTAGCAGGGCAGCCGTATTCAAATACGCAGTACTTT.

With regard to this clonotype: An end of the junction does not agree with germline; a read error may underlie this. The chain links TRBV6-5 to TRBJ2-2; D gene unclear. Germline values: CDR1 MNHEY, CDR2 SVGAGI. This CDR3 region has 13 residues. CDR3 DNA sequence: TGTGCCAACAGTTATAAGAAAACCGGGGAGCTGTTTTTT. The encoded protein is CANSYKKTGELFF.

A word on this clonotype: A clone one base away is much larger, so this may be a read error. CDR3 in amino acids: CASSPSRGGYGCTF. The CDR3, as DNA: TGTGCCAGCAGCCCTAGTAGGGGCGGCTATGGCTGCACCTTC. This chain uses TRBV7-9 with TRBJ1-2; D is possibly TRBD1 (5 bases). The CDR3 spans 14 residues. CDR1 and CDR2 from the germline V gene are SEHNR and FQNEAQ (reference sequence).

This clonotype was recorded a few times. At one of its ends the junction is not consistent with the germline gene, which may arise from a read error. This chain uses TRBV12-3 or TRBV12-4 with TRBJ1-2, with D possibly TRBD1 on 5 matching bases. The CDR3 is 12 amino acids. CDR3 bases: TGTGCCAGCAGTTTTTGGGACTATGACTACACCTTC. It encodes CASSFWDYDYTF.

For this clonotype: One junction end does not reproduce the germline sequence, and a read error may be involved. The V and J genes are TRBV29-1 and TRBJ2-1, with 10 bases identical to TRBD2. CDR3 length: 16 amino acids. The germline V gene has CDR1 SQVTM and CDR2 ANQGSEA. In DNA, the CDR3 is TGCAGCGTTGAACGGGCTAGCGGGAGTTCCTACAAAGAGCAGTTCTTC. It yields the protein CSVERASGSSYKEQFF.

With respect to this clonotype: A read error may produce the germline difference seen at one junction end. V gene TRBV11-2 combines with J gene TRBJ2-1; 8 nucleotides agree with TRBD2. The J call may be faulty, since TRBJ2-7 better matches the DNA end. CDR3 length equals 15 residues. CDR1 SGHAT and CDR2 FQNNGV come from the germline V gene. CDR3 region: CVSSCASGFNNEQYF. CDR3 bases: TGTGTCAGCAGCTGTGCTAGCGGGTTTAACAATGAGCAGTACTTC.

This clonotype showed up many times. V usage is TRBV6-1 and J usage is TRBJ2-1, with a tentative D call TRBD1 (6 bases). The CDR3 runs to 15 residues. V shed 1 base and J shed 10 bases, with 17 bases lying between them. Germline V gives CDR1 MNHNS, CDR2 SASEGT. CDR3 sequence: CASSEGGALRGEQFF. The CDR3 nucleotides read TGTGCCAGCAGTGAAGGTGGCGCACTCAGGGGCGAGCAGTTCTTC.

V is TRBV5-1 and J is TRBJ2-2; 10 positions match TRBD2. The germline V gene encodes CDR1 SGHRS and CDR2 YFSETQ. This CDR3 is built from 15 residues. The V segment lost 5 bases and the J segment 4 bases; nucleotides outside the gene matches: 5. CDR3: CASRPSGRGTGELFF. Written as DNA, the CDR3 is TGCGCCAGCAGACCTAGCGGGAGAGGCACCGGGGAGCTGTTTTTT.

With respect to this clonotype: Compared with germline, one end of the junction differs, possibly owing to a read error. V usage is TRBV5-4 and J usage is TRBJ2-2; maybe TRBD2 (5 bases). The CDR3 is made up of 13 amino acids. In germline, CDR1 is SGHNT, CDR2 YYREEE (reference sequence). CDR3 in amino acids: CVSGLSSTGELFF. CDR3 nucleotides: TGTGTCAGCGGCTTGTCAAGCACCGGGGAGCTGTTTTTT.

About this clonotype itself: One end of the junction varies from germline; a read error may be responsible. This rearrangement joins TRBV5-4 to TRBJ2-7, with 7 bases matching TRBD2. The CDR3 covers 13 residues. Germline lookup yields CDR1 SGHNT and CDR2 YYREEE (reference sequence). CDR3 sequence: CANSKIAGYEQYF. The DNA for the CDR3 is TGTGCCAACAGCAAAATAGCGGGCTACGAGCAGTACTTC.

This clonotype occurred once. Germline is not matched at one junction end, which may reflect a read error. The gene calls are TRBV28 and TRBJ1-6, with D unresolved. The germline gives CDR1 MDHEN, CDR2 SYDVKM. The CDR3 is made up of 15 amino acids. The CDR3 is CASSSPPRGNSLLHF. The CDR3 nucleotides are TGTGCCAGCAGTTCTCCACCCCGCGGTAATTCACTCCTCCACTTT.

This clonotype was counted at least ten times. The V call is TRBV12-3 or TRBV12-4, the J call TRBJ1-2; 7 bases are shared with TRBD1. V was clipped by 4 bases and J by 4 bases; unmatched bases: 3. The CDR3 is 13 amino acids. The CDR3: CASSSQGGYGYTF. The CDR3 DNA sequence: TGTGCCAGCAGTTCCCAGGGGGGCTATGGCTACACCTTC.

Details on this clonotype: An end of the junction differs from the germline gene, which may be a read error. The chain carries TRBV6-5 and TRBJ2-2; maybe TRBD2 (6 bases). CDR3 length equals 11 residues. Per germline, CDR1 MNHEY and CDR2 SVGAGI. The CDR3 reads CAGSLGGELFF. CDR3 sequence (DNA): TGTGCCGGCAGTCTCGGCGGGGAGCTGTTCTTT.